This passage covers 18 T cell receptor beta chains from one sample sequenced in a study of patients and donors after allogeneic stem cell transplantation. TCRdb redid the calling of the RT-PCR reads with MiXCR, one entry per CDR3 protein. The table records 150,000 to 200,000 distinct CDR3 sequences, approximately 28% of them present only once. Sequences were obtained from blood, either unsorted or a sorted T cell fraction (not recorded which). Receptor source: a human donor who was either an allogeneic HSCT recipient or a stem cell or donor lymphocyte infusion donor (not recorded which). It is not recorded whose cells these are; they may come from a transplant donor.

The chain employs TRBV5-1 and TRBJ2-5; D not resolved. V was cut by 5 bases and J by 5 bases, with 19 bases left in between. This CDR3 contains 15 residues. CDR1 is SGHRS and CDR2 is YFSETQ in the germline V gene. DNA for the CDR3: TGCGCCAGCAGGCGTAATTATGGGGTGCGGGAGACCCAGTACTTC. Its translation is CASRRNYGVRETQYF.

The gene calls are TRBV7-8 and TRBJ1-2; the D gene is possibly TRBD1 (6 bases). Germline V lookup: CDR1 SGHVS, CDR2 FQNEAQ. The CDR3 covers 14 residues. V was trimmed by 0 bases and J by 12 bases, leaving 17 bases between them. As DNA, the CDR3 is TGTGCCAGCAGCTTAGCTGGGGCAACAGGGTTGAACACCTTC. This sequence encodes CASSLAGATGLNTF.

V usage is TRBV27 and J usage is TRBJ2-1; TRBD2 aligns across 9 bases. This CDR3 region has 14 residues. After removal of 8 bases from V and 4 bases from J, the junction contained 6 bases not matched to a gene. Germline V gene lookup returns CDR1 MNHEY and CDR2 SMNVEV (reference sequence). DNA for the CDR3: TGTGCCAGCTCGGGACTAGCAGAGTACAATGAGCAGTTCTTC. This sequence encodes CASSGLAEYNEQFF.

This clonotype was seen only once. This chain connects TRBV4-2 to TRBJ2-1; perhaps TRBD2 as D (6 bases). V lost 1 base and J lost 4, with 14 bases in between. Looked up from germline, CDR1 is LGHNA and CDR2 is YNFKEQ. The CDR3 covers 16 residues. CDR3 protein: CASSQAFRGNYNEQFF. CDR3 nucleotides: TGTGCCAGCAGCCAAGCCTTCCGGGGGAATTACAATGAGCAGTTCTTC.

The DNA for the CDR3 is TGCGCCAGCAGCTTGGCTCCTTCTAGCGGGCAAGAGACCCAGTACTTC. It yields the protein CASSLAPSSGQETQYF. The rearrangement links TRBV5-1 to TRBJ2-5, with 8 bases matching TRBD2. This CDR3 comprises 16 residues. With 0 bases clipped from V and 2 bases from J, the junction kept 6 bases outside the gene matches. Germline-derived CDR1 and CDR2 are SGHRS and YFSETQ. Filled out from reference TRBV5-1 and TRBJ2-5, the complete variable domain reads KAGVTQTPRYLIKTRGQQVTLSCSPISGHRSVSWYQQTPGQGLQFLFEYFSETQRNKGNFPGRFSGRQFSNSRSEMNVSTLELGDSALYLCASSLAPSSGQETQYFGPGTRLLVL.

V usage is TRBV7-2 and J usage is TRBJ1-2; D is perhaps TRBD1 (5 bases). CDR1 SGHTA and CDR2 FQGNSA come from the germline V gene. The CDR3 runs 13 residues. Trimming removed 1 base from V and 4 bases from J, with 7 bases in between. Here the CDR3 DNA reads TGTGCCAGCAGCTTAGGAGGGGCCTATGGCTACACCTTC. Its protein product is CASSLGGAYGYTF.

This clonotype was counted a few times. The rearrangement uses TRBV4-3 and TRBJ1-1; D possibly corresponds to TRBD1 (6 bases). CDR1 and CDR2 from the germline V gene are LGHNA and YSLEER. The length of the CDR3 is 14 residues. V lost 6 bases to trimming and J lost 0 bases, with 11 bases between them. The CDR3 coding sequence is TGCGCCAGCAGACAGGGAACACTGAACACTGAAGCTTTCTTT. Translation: CASRQGTLNTEAFF.

This clonotype was counted only a few times. The rearrangement uses TRBV5-6 and TRBJ2-7; 7 nucleotides agree with TRBD1. Looked up from germline, CDR1 is SGHDT and CDR2 is YYEEEE. J lost 0 bases, V lost 0 bases, and 3 bases had no gene match. This CDR3 comprises 15 residues. CDR3 in DNA: TGTGCCAGCAGCTTGGCGGGGACAGCCTCCTACGAGCAGTACTTC. It codes for CASSLAGTASYEQYF.

This clonotype was observed at least ten times. This chain uses TRBV29-1 with TRBJ1-2; no reliable D call. Trimming removed 4 bases at V and 4 bases at J, with 13 bases between. Germline V lookup: CDR1 SQVTM, CDR2 ANQGSEA. The CDR3 runs 13 residues. The CDR3 protein is CSVVGPGIYGYTF. In DNA, the CDR3 is TGCAGCGTTGTAGGGCCAGGAATCTATGGCTACACCTTC.

The chain has TRBV14 and TRBJ1-2; TRBD1 aligns across 7 bases. The V segment lost 0 bases and the J segment 3 bases; nucleotides outside the gene matches: 4. The CDR3 consists of 15 residues. Germline CDR1 and CDR2: SGHDN and FVKESK. The CDR3 protein is CASSQETGTDYGYTF. In DNA form, the CDR3 reads TGTGCCAGCAGCCAAGAAACCGGGACAGACTATGGCTACACCTTC.

In this sample, this clonotype turned up a few times. The chain carries TRBV6-5 and TRBJ2-1, with TRBD2 matching 7 bases. The CDR3 consists of 13 residues. Germline V gene sequence: CDR1 MNHEY, CDR2 SVGAGI. J was trimmed by 5 bases and V by 6 bases; bases with no gene match: 4. The CDR3 spells CASSRDYNNEQFF. The CDR3 DNA reads TGTGCCAGCAGCCGGGACTACAACAATGAGCAGTTCTTC.

The chain links TRBV7-6 to TRBJ1-2, with 7 bases aligning to TRBD1. The germline CDR1 and CDR2 sequences are SGHVS and FNYEAQ. V was clipped by 0 bases and J by 6 bases; unmatched bases: 4. This CDR3 has 14 amino acids. The CDR3: CASSLALGGDGYTF. DNA for the CDR3: TGTGCCAGCAGCTTAGCGTTAGGGGGCGATGGCTACACCTTC.

This clonotype was recorded at least ten times. This chain uses TRBV29-1 with TRBJ1-1, with TRBD1 as a possible D gene (5 bases). The CDR3 is 13 amino acids. Trimming cost V 5 bases and J 0 bases, with 10 bases left between them. The germline V gene has CDR1 SQVTM and CDR2 ANQGSEA. The CDR3 coding sequence is TGCAGCGTTCGGCGGGGGTTGAACACTGAAGCTTTCTTT. As protein: CSVRRGLNTEAFF.

In its sample, this clonotype ranks as medium-sized. This sequence joins TRBV5-1 and TRBJ2-7, with 10 bases fitting TRBD2. Per the germline V gene, CDR1 is SGHRS and CDR2 is YFSETQ. The CDR3 runs to 17 residues. The junction had 6 bases not matched to a gene; V was cut back by 0 bases and J by 0 bases. DNA for the CDR3: TGCGCCAGCAGCTTGGCTAGCGGGAGTGACTTCTCCTACGAGCAGTACTTC. Translated: CASSLASGSDFSYEQYF.

This clonotype occurred a few times. The chain uses TRBV10-3 and TRBJ2-7, with D tentatively TRBD1 (6 bases). The ends were cut back, 7 bases at V and 5 bases at J, with 18 bases in the middle. Germline values: CDR1 ENHRY, CDR2 SYGVKD. The CDR3 sequence is 14 residues long. The CDR3 loop reads CAIKRGQGMNEQYF. The CDR3 DNA sequence: TGTGCCATCAAGCGAGGGCAGGGGATGAACGAGCAGTACTTC.

A single count supports this clonotype. Compared with germline, one end of the junction differs, possibly owing to a read error. The V call is TRBV7-7, the J call TRBJ2-5, with D perhaps TRBD2 (5 bases). CDR3 length: 14 residues. Per germline, CDR1 SSHAT and CDR2 FNYEAQ (reference sequence). CDR3 DNA: TGTGCTAGCAGCTCCGGACTTCCCGGGGAGACCCAGTACTTC. The encoded protein is CASSSGLPGETQYF.

This clonotype was seen repeatedly, ten times or more. V is TRBV14 and J is TRBJ1-4, with D tentatively TRBD1 (5 bases). This CDR3 has 16 residues. V was shortened by 4 bases and J by 5 bases, with 17 bases between the two germline ends. The germline V gene has CDR1 SGHDN and CDR2 FVKESK. The CDR3 loop is CASSPEAGLRNEKLFF. The DNA for the CDR3 is TGTGCCAGCAGCCCTGAGGCGGGACTACGAAATGAAAAACTGTTTTTT.

The gene calls are TRBV4-3 and TRBJ1-2; D not resolved. Deletions cut 1 base from V and 3 bases from J, with 15 bases between. Germline CDR1 and CDR2: LGHNA and YSLEER. The CDR3 totals 16 residues. CDR3 DNA: TGCGCCAGCAGCCAAGTATCCCTGAACCCGGACTATGGCTACACCTTC. Translated: CASSQVSLNPDYGYTF.